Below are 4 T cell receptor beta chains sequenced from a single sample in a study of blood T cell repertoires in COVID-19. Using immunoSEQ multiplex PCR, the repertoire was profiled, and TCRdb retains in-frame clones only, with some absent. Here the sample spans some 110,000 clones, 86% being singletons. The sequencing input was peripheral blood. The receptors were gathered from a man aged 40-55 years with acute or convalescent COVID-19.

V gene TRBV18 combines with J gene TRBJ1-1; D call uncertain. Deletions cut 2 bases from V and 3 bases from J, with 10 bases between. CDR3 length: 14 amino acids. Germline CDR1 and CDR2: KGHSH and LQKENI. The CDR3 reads CASSPGSEYTEAFF. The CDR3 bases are TGTGCCAGCTCACCAGGTTCGGAGTACACTGAAGCTTTCTTT.

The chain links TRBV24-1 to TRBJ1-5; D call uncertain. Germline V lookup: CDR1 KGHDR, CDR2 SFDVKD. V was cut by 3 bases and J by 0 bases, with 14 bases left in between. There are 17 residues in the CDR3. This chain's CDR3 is CATSDGRGKNSNQPQHF. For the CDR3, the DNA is TGTGCCACCAGTGATGGTAGAGGGAAAAATAGCAATCAGCCCCAGCATTTT.

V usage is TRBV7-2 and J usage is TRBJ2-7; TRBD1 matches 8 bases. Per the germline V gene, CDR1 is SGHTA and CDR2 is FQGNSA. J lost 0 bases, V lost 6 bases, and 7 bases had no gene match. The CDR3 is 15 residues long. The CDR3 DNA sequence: TGTGCCAGCAGAAGGAGACAGGGGACCTCCTACGAGCAGTACTTC. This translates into CASRRRQGTSYEQYF.

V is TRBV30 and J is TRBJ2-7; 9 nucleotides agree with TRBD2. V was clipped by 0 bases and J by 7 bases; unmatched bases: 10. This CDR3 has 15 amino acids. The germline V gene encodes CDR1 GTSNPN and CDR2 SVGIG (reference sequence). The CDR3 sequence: CAWSVRRGGLGEQYF. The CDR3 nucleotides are TGTGCCTGGAGTGTAAGGCGGGGGGGCCTGGGGGAGCAGTACTTC.